The clone carrying this TCR beta chain was seen just once. What it binds is unknown. The data belong to a study of chemoradiotherapy in HPV16-positive cancers. In the study overall: Two HPV16-positive patients' cells yielded candidate HPV-specific clones and common motifs.

Findings and caveats of the study: Candidate HPV-specific clones and E7-related TCR motifs grew in tumor during treatment.

The table came from immunoSEQ multiplex PCR; TCRdb's copy has only in-frame clones and leaves some out. The sample consists of 15,000 or so clones, about four fifths of them appearing once. The CDR3 is 14 amino acids. Germline assignment: CDR1 SGDLS and CDR2 YYNGEE. The germline V and J ends were trimmed by 3 bases and 1 base, with 8 bases remaining between them. Sampling was performed from a patient who underwent chemoradiotherapy. The receptor comes from a human donor with HPV-associated anogenital cancer. The chain uses TRBV9 and TRBJ1-3; weak D call: TRBD1 (6 bases). The CDR3 bases are TGTGCCAGCAGCGCTACAGGGTCTGGAAACACCATATATTTT. Amino acids: CASSATGSGNTIYF.